This is a list of T cell receptor beta chains from one sample in a study of Ad26.COV2.S vaccination and SARS-CoV-2 variants. TCRdb's copy holds only in-frame clones and misses some; the assay was immunoSEQ multiplex PCR. The repertoire holds about 390,000 clones, with approximately 90% as singletons. The specimen was peripheral blood, collected in a trial of Ad26.COV2.S vaccine versus placebo. These receptors were taken from a person between 18 and 65 years old who received the Ad26.COV2.S COVID-19 vaccine or a placebo. Each CDR3 is given with its conserved first and last residue. Fields, in order: clone size, V gene, D gene, J gene, CDR3 DNA, CDR3 protein. A D gene is named only where the DNA matches it firmly. Expanded clones are given a class, and other clones once, few, many or no size at all.

size: -; V: TRBV11-3; D: -; J: TRBJ1-2; DNA: TGTGCCAGCAGCTTAGCAACTGGCAGAACCTATGGCTACACCTTC; CDR3: CASSLATGRTYGYTF
size: once; V: TRBV6-5; D: -; J: TRBJ1-6; DNA: TGTGCCAGTTCAGAGGGGACTAATTCACCCCTCCACTTT; CDR3: CASSEGTNSPLHF
size: -; V: TRBV11-3; D: TRBD1; J: TRBJ2-5; DNA: TGTGCCAGCAGCTTAAATGGACAGGTTCAAGAGACCCAGTACTTC; CDR3: CASSLNGQVQETQYF
size: -; V: TRBV6-5; D: -; J: TRBJ1-6; DNA: TGTGCCAGCAGGGCCTCGGGTTATTATAATTCACCCCTCCACTTT; CDR3: CASRASGYYNSPLHF
size: -; V: TRBV19; D: -; J: TRBJ1-1; DNA: TGTGCCAGTAGTATTCGGGAGGGGGACACTGAAGCTTTCTTT; CDR3: CASSIREGDTEAFF
size: once; V: TRBV27; D: -; J: TRBJ2-7; DNA: TGTGCCAGCAGTTTAAGAAAGGGTCCCTACGAGCAGTACTTC; CDR3: CASSLRKGPYEQYF
size: -; V: TRBV19; D: -; J: TRBJ2-7; DNA: TGTGCCAGTAGTACCCGGGACGGAATCTACGAGCAGTACTTC; CDR3: CASSTRDGIYEQYF
size: few; V: TRBV9; D: -; J: TRBJ1-6; DNA: TGTGCCAGCAGCCCTCAGGGAAGAGCGTCGGATTCACCCCTCCACTTT; CDR3: CASSPQGRASDSPLHF
size: -; V: TRBV27; D: TRBD2; J: TRBJ2-1; DNA: TGTGCCAGCAGTTTTGTAGCGGGGGGACAGCAGTTCTTC; CDR3: CASSFVAGGQQFF
size: -; V: TRBV18; D: -; J: TRBJ1-6; DNA: TGTGCCAGCTCACCGTCGACCGGGACACCAAATTCACCCCTCCACTTT; CDR3: CASSPSTGTPNSPLHF
size: -; V: TRBV5-4; D: TRBD1; J: TRBJ2-1; DNA: TGTGCCAGCCTTTCTTCAGGGGGCAATGAGCAGTTCTTC; CDR3: CASLSSGGNEQFF
size: -; V: TRBV5-8; D: -; J: TRBJ1-6; DNA: TGTGCCAGCAGCTATGGCGGGGCAACCTCACCCCTCCACTTT; CDR3: CASSYGGATSPLHF
size: -; V: TRBV4-1; D: -; J: TRBJ1-4; DNA: TGCGCCAGCAGCCAAGTCGGGGTTTTGGAAAAACTGTTTTTT; CDR3: CASSQVGVLEKLFF
size: -; V: TRBV12-3/TRBV12-4; D: -; J: TRBJ2-1; DNA: TGTGCCAGCAGTTTATCCCCCGCGAATGAGCAGTTCTTC; CDR3: CASSLSPANEQFF
size: -; V: TRBV10-3; D: -; J: TRBJ1-5; DNA: TGTGCCATCAGCCGGGACGGGGGATTGGCCCAGCATTTT; CDR3: CAISRDGGLAQHF
size: -; V: TRBV6-1; D: -; J: TRBJ2-7; DNA: TGTGCCAGCAGTGAAGGTTGGGGGATGGACGAGCAGTACTTC; CDR3: CASSEGWGMDEQYF
size: -; V: TRBV30; D: TRBD1; J: TRBJ1-1; DNA: TGTGCCTGGTGGGAAAACGTACAGGGGCGAGCTTTCTTT; CDR3: CAWWENVQGRAFF
size: -; V: TRBV19; D: TRBD1; J: TRBJ1-1; DNA: TGTGCCAGTAGTACCTCCGAGGGGGCGAAAGCTTTCTTT; CDR3: CASSTSEGAKAFF
size: -; V: TRBV28; D: TRBD1; J: TRBJ2-7; DNA: TGTGCCAGCAGTGGGGCCGGGACAGGTCCCTACGAGCAGTACTTC; CDR3: CASSGAGTGPYEQYF
size: -; V: TRBV4-1; D: TRBD2; J: TRBJ2-1; DNA: TGCGCCAGCAGCCTCTCTCTAGCGGGGGGCTACAATGAGCAGTTCTTC; CDR3: CASSLSLAGGYNEQFF
size: -; V: TRBV7-9; D: -; J: TRBJ1-5; DNA: TGTGCCAGCAGCTTCCCGGGTAGCAATCAGCCCCAGCATTTT; CDR3: CASSFPGSNQPQHF
size: -; V: TRBV19; D: TRBD1; J: TRBJ1-5; DNA: TGTGCCAGTACCAATACCGCGGGACAGGGGGACCAGCCCCAGCATTTT; CDR3: CASTNTAGQGDQPQHF
size: -; V: TRBV7-2; D: -; J: TRBJ1-6; DNA: TGTGCCAGCAGCGGGCAGGGCCCCCCAATCCTTAATTCACCCCTCCACTTT; CDR3: CASSGQGPPILNSPLHF
size: -; V: TRBV6-5; D: -; J: TRBJ1-1; DNA: TGTGCCAGCGGTTGGGGCGCTGAAGCTTTCTTT; CDR3: CASGWGAEAFF
size: -; V: TRBV5-6; D: -; J: TRBJ2-7; DNA: TGTGCCAGCAGCTCTTTTAGCGGTAGGCAGTACTTC; CDR3: CASSSFSGRQYF
size: -; V: TRBV27; D: -; J: TRBJ2-7; DNA: TGTGCCAGCAGTTCCCGGGACGGGCCCTACGAGCAGTACTTC; CDR3: CASSSRDGPYEQYF
size: -; V: TRBV7-2; D: -; J: TRBJ1-3; DNA: TGTGCCAGCAGCTTAGGGGAGGGCTCTGGAAACACCATATATTTT; CDR3: CASSLGEGSGNTIYF
size: -; V: TRBV4-1; D: -; J: TRBJ2-7; DNA: TGCGCTACGAACTGCGAGCAGTACTTC; CDR3: CATNCEQYF
size: -; V: TRBV10-2; D: TRBD1; J: TRBJ2-7; DNA: TGCGCCAGCAGGCCCGACAGGGGTTACCACGAGCAGTACTTC; CDR3: CASRPDRGYHEQYF
size: once; V: TRBV6-5; D: -; J: TRBJ2-7; DNA: TGTGCCAGCAGTTACACAGGGGACTCCTCCTACGAGCAGTACTTC; CDR3: CASSYTGDSSYEQYF
size: -; V: TRBV29-1; D: -; J: TRBJ1-5; DNA: TGCAGCGTTGAAGAGGGCGGCCTTTCCAAAACCTCCCATTTAAATCAGCCCCAGCATTTT; CDR3: CSVEEGGLSKTSHLNQPQHF
size: -; V: TRBV2; D: -; J: TRBJ1-5; DNA: TGTGCCAGCAGTAGGGCAGGGACAAGCAATCAGCCCCAGCATTTT; CDR3: CASSRAGTSNQPQHF